The 25 T cell receptor beta chains below come from one sample, sequenced in a study of response to subunit inactivated influenza vaccine. From the RT-PCR reads, TCRdb called clonotypes with MiXCR, one entry per CDR3 protein. The sample consists of 400,000 to 550,000 distinct CDR3 sequences, roughly 23% of them appearing once. Sequences were derived from CD4+ T cells sorted from PBMCs, sampled 4 to 6 days after vaccination. The receptor set was obtained from a middle-aged man who received an inactivated influenza vaccine.

Regarding this clonotype: A much larger clone lies one base from this, so it may be a read error. The CDR3: CAGSWKPGQYTGELFF. In DNA, the CDR3 is TGCGCCGGCAGCTGGAAACCGGGACAGTACACCGGGGAGCTGTTTTTT. This rearrangement joins TRBV5-1 to TRBJ2-2, with 7 bases identical to TRBD1. CDR1 is SGHRS and CDR2 is YFSETQ in the germline V gene. The CDR3 is made up of 16 amino acids.

At least ten counts were recorded for this clonotype. V gene TRBV24-1 combines with J gene TRBJ1-1; TRBD1 is a possible D gene (5 bases). The CDR3 is 13 amino acids. Trimming stripped 3 bases from V and 7 bases from J, with 11 bases between. The germline V gene encodes CDR1 KGHDR and CDR2 SFDVKD. The CDR3 loop reads CATSDGDRSEAFF. For the CDR3, the DNA is TGTGCCACCAGTGATGGGGACCGAAGTGAAGCTTTCTTT.

This clonotype was seen only a few times. V is TRBV28 and J is TRBJ1-4, with D uncertain. The CDR3 loop spans 16 amino acids. V was cut by 6 bases and J by 3 bases, with 17 bases left in between. Germline V CDR1 and CDR2: MDHEN, SYDVKM. CDR3 residues: CASSLAGRGSNEKLFF. Written as DNA, the CDR3 is TGTGCCAGCAGCCTAGCCGGTCGTGGATCTAATGAAAAACTGTTTTTT.

The sample holds a few counts of this clonotype. This chain links TRBV9 with TRBJ1-3; D uncertain. CDR3 length: 15 residues. CDR1 is SGDLS and CDR2 is YYNGEE in the germline V gene. Between the trimmed V and J ends, which lost 0 bases and 0 bases, there was a span of 7 bases. The CDR3 DNA reads TGTGCCAGCAGCGTAGGAGGAATCTCTGGAAACACCATATATTTT. It specifies CASSVGGISGNTIYF.

This clonotype was counted a few times. The V call is TRBV6-5, the J call TRBJ1-2, with unresolved D. Germline V gene lookup returns CDR1 MNHEY and CDR2 SVGAGI. V lost 4 bases and J lost 2, with 14 bases in between. The CDR3 loop spans 15 amino acids. The CDR3: CASSFSGVSNYGYTF. DNA for the CDR3: TGTGCCAGCAGTTTTTCAGGAGTATCAAACTATGGCTACACCTTC.

The chain joins TRBV2 to TRBJ2-1; the D is unclear. Germline V gene sequence: CDR1 SNHLY, CDR2 FYNNEI. Trimming stripped 3 bases from V and 7 bases from J, with 13 bases between. The CDR3 totals 14 residues. The CDR3: CASSESLRTNEQFF. The CDR3 nucleotides read TGTGCCAGCAGTGAGTCGTTACGTACGAATGAGCAGTTCTTC.

In DNA form, the CDR3 reads TGTGCCAGCAGCGCGAGACAGGGGGAAGAGACCCAGTACTTC. It yields the protein CASSARQGEETQYF. The chain combines TRBV9 with TRBJ2-5; 9 bases align to TRBD1. CDR3 size: 14 residues. Per the germline V gene, CDR1 is SGDLS and CDR2 is YYNGEE. Unmatched junction bases numbered 3, after V lost 3 bases and J lost 3 bases.

This clonotype has a handful of counts. The chain employs TRBV6-5 and TRBJ2-5; D is perhaps TRBD1 or TRBD2 (5 bases each). Trimming removed 3 bases at V and 4 bases at J, with 12 bases between. The CDR3 sequence is 14 residues long. Germline CDR1 MNHEY, CDR2 SVGAGI. The CDR3 DNA sequence: TGTGCCAGCAGTTATTTGGGGGTACGAGAGACCCAGTACTTC. Its protein product is CASSYLGVRETQYF.

V gene TRBV7-6 combines with J gene TRBJ2-5; D unresolved. This CDR3 is built from 14 residues. Germline V gene lookup returns CDR1 SGHVS and CDR2 FNYEAQ. Trimming stripped 1 base from V and 0 bases from J, with 6 bases between. CDR3 DNA: TGTGCCAGCAGCTTAGGGCCTTACCAAGAGACCCAGTACTTC. It translates to CASSLGPYQETQYF.

This clonotype was detected only a few times. V usage is TRBV11-2 and J usage is TRBJ1-2; D is unclear. The germline gives CDR1 SGHAT, CDR2 FQNNGV. The CDR3 has 12 residues. Deletions cut 0 bases from V and 9 bases from J, with 8 bases between. CDR3: CASSLDRSSYTF. The CDR3 bases are TGTGCCAGCAGCTTAGATCGCAGTAGCTACACCTTC.

This clonotype was counted between two and nine times. The chain couples TRBV10-3 to TRBJ2-2; 9 nucleotides agree with TRBD1. The J segment lost 6 bases and the V segment lost 8 bases, leaving 7 bases of the junction unmatched. The CDR3 runs 14 residues. The germline V gene encodes CDR1 ENHRY and CDR2 SYGVKD. CDR3 region: CAISRTGDSGELFF. CDR3 DNA sequence: TGTGCCATCTCGAGGACAGGGGATTCCGGGGAGCTGTTTTTT.

The chain joins TRBV18 to TRBJ2-5, with D perhaps being TRBD1 or TRBD2 (5 bases each). CDR1 is KGHSH, CDR2 LQKENI, per germline. V was trimmed by 2 bases and J by 3 bases, leaving 10 bases between them. The CDR3 loop spans 14 amino acids. CDR3 residues: CASSPRGVEETQYF. The CDR3 region has the DNA TGTGCCAGCTCACCAAGAGGGGTTGAAGAGACCCAGTACTTC. The entire variable domain, with the rest obtained from reference TRBV18 and TRBJ2-5, is as follows: NAGVMQNPRHLVRRRGQEARLRCSPMKGHSHVYWYRQLPEEGLKFMVYLQKENIIDESGMPKERFSAEFPKEGPSILRIQQVVRGDSAAYFCASSPRGVEETQYFGPGTRLLVL.

This clonotype was counted a few times. CDR3 DNA sequence: TGTGCCAGCAGTTACCCAGGGCCCGCGGGGACTGAAGCTTTCTTT. Translation gives CASSYPGPAGTEAFF. The genes are TRBV6-2 or TRBV6-3 and TRBJ1-1; the D gene is possibly TRBD1 (5 bases). CDR3 size: 15 residues. Germline assignment: CDR1 MNHEY and CDR2 SVGEGT. V lost 2 bases and J lost 5, with 15 bases in between.

This clonotype was picked up a small number of times. The chain joins TRBV29-1 to TRBJ2-1, with 8 bases matching TRBD2. CDR3 length equals 14 residues. J gave up 5 bases and V 3 bases, and 6 bases lay outside the gene matches. Per germline, CDR1 SQVTM and CDR2 ANQGSEA. Here the CDR3 reads CSVDPAGANNEQFF. DNA for the CDR3: TGCAGCGTTGACCCAGCGGGGGCAAACAATGAGCAGTTCTTC.

This clonotype showed up just a few times. V gene TRBV20-1 combines with J gene TRBJ2-3, with 9 bases aligning to TRBD1. V trimming: 6 bases; J trimming: 7 bases; junction bases outside the gene matches: 8. This CDR3 contains 13 residues. Germline CDR1 reads DFQATT; CDR2 reads SNEGSKA (reference sequence). CDR3 nucleotides: TGCAGTGCCCCTAGGACAGGGGAGAATACGCAGTATTTT. Translated: CSAPRTGENTQYF.

This clonotype was detected a few times. The rearrangement links TRBV15 to TRBJ2-4; D is undetermined. Trimming took 5 bases from V and 6 from J, leaving 14 bases between them. The CDR3 has 14 amino acids. The germline V gene encodes CDR1 LNHNV and CDR2 YYDKDF (reference sequence). CDR3 sequence (DNA): TGTGCCACCAGCCCTTCCGGTGCCCGAAACATTCAGTACTTC. Translating gives CATSPSGARNIQYF. Using reference TRBV15 and TRBJ2-4 for the parts outside the CDR3, the full variable domain is DAMVIQNPRYQVTQFGKPVTLSCSQTLNHNVMYWYQQKSSQAPKLLFHYYDKDFNNEADTPDNFQSRRPNTSFCFLDIRSPGLGDTAMYLCATSPSGARNIQYFGAGTRLSVL.

This chain joins TRBV7-2 and TRBJ2-3; 8 bases agree with TRBD2. This CDR3 has 17 residues. CDR1 and CDR2 from the germline V gene are SGHTA and FQGNSA. The V segment lost 3 bases and the J segment 7 bases; nucleotides outside the gene matches: 15. In DNA, the CDR3 is TGTGCCAGCAGCTTCGAGTCCGGGACTAGGGGCCCCAATACGCAGTATTTT. Translated, it gives CASSFESGTRGPNTQYF.

This chain joins TRBV7-2 and TRBJ2-1, with D possibly matching TRBD2 (6 bases). The CDR3 loop spans 17 amino acids. Germline V gene data show CDR1 as SGHTA and CDR2 as FQGNSA. Trimming pared 5 bases from V and 0 bases from J, leaving 17 bases between. CDR3 residues: CASSPRTGRISYNEQFF. The CDR3 region has the DNA TGTGCCAGCAGCCCCCGGACCGGGAGAATCTCCTACAATGAGCAGTTCTTC.

The chain is built from TRBV7-2 and TRBJ1-1, with a possible D match to TRBD1 (6 bases). Trimming removed 5 bases at V and 4 bases at J, with 14 bases between. CDR1 SGHTA and CDR2 FQGNSA come from the germline V gene. The CDR3 contains 14 residues. The CDR3 sequence: CASSPIRGGTEAFF. CDR3 nucleotide sequence: TGTGCCAGCAGCCCGATAAGGGGGGGCACTGAAGCTTTCTTT.

This clonotype was seen only a few times. This sequence joins TRBV20-1 and TRBJ2-1, with D maybe TRBD1 (6 bases). The V gene lost 5 bases and the J gene lost 5 bases, with 16 bases spanning the gap. CDR1 is DFQATT and CDR2 is SNEGSKA in the germline V gene (reference sequence). This CDR3 is built from 14 residues. DNA for the CDR3: TGCAGTGCTGCCCCTCGGACAGCCAACAATGAGCAGTTCTTC. As protein: CSAAPRTANNEQFF.

This clonotype was detected a few times. This chain links TRBV7-9 with TRBJ2-5; 9 bases align to TRBD2. The CDR3 loop spans 15 amino acids. With V trimmed by 5 bases and J by 2 bases, 6 bases remained unmatched. Germline V gives CDR1 SEHNR, CDR2 FQNEAQ (reference sequence). The CDR3 loop is CASSTGTSSQETQYF. The CDR3 DNA follows: TGTGCCAGCAGCACAGGGACTAGCTCGCAAGAGACCCAGTACTTC.

This clonotype turned up a few times. The chain is built from TRBV29-1 and TRBJ1-4, with 9 bases identical to TRBD1. Per the germline V gene, CDR1 is SQVTM and CDR2 is ANQGSEA. The ends lost 7 bases at V and 7 bases at J; junction bases unmatched: 10. This CDR3 is 14 amino acids long. The CDR3 DNA reads TGCAGCGCCCTAGGCGGGACAGGGATTGAAAAACTGTTTTTT. Translated: CSALGGTGIEKLFF.

This clonotype was picked up a small number of times. V is TRBV7-2 and J is TRBJ2-7, with a weak D call TRBD2 (5 bases). The CDR3 runs to 14 residues. V was pared by 3 bases and J by 4 bases, with 13 bases between. Germline-derived CDR1 and CDR2 are SGHTA and FQGNSA. Here the CDR3 reads CASSFSQAGYEQYF. The CDR3 bases are TGTGCCAGCAGCTTTTCCCAGGCGGGTTACGAGCAGTACTTC.

This clonotype was recorded a few times. This chain joins TRBV7-2 and TRBJ1-2; D is perhaps TRBD1 (5 bases). V shed 1 base and J shed 2 bases, with 8 bases lying between them. The CDR3 totals 14 residues. The germline V gene encodes CDR1 SGHTA and CDR2 FQGNSA. Written as DNA, the CDR3 is TGTGCCAGCAGCTTAGATCCAGGGAACTATGGCTACACCTTC. Translated, it gives CASSLDPGNYGYTF.

The chain uses TRBV4-2 and TRBJ1-5, with D possibly matching TRBD1 (6 bases). The V end was cut by 0 bases, the J end by 0 bases, with 9 bases between. CDR1 LGHNA and CDR2 YNFKEQ come from the germline V gene. There are 16 residues in the CDR3. The DNA for the CDR3 is TGTGCCAGCAGCCAAGAGGACAGCTATAGCAATCAGCCCCAGCATTTT. Its translation: CASSQEDSYSNQPQHF.